This TCR beta chain is drawn from a study of identifying expanded T cells in peripheral blood (dated by TCRdb to between 2018 and 2021). As for the study more broadly: Technical replicates were generated by sequencing separate aliquots of the same genomic DNA pool, with four replicates compared pairwise. Overall results and qualifications from the work: The binomial model flagged approximately 1.2 differentially abundant clones between technical replicates but around 16 over roughly two weeks and approximately 18 over around four weeks. It was expected by the authors that biological variance in healthy repertoires might increase further over much longer intervals, such as months to years. Across all healthy-donor time intervals, the beta-binomial model significantly lowered both the number of clones called differentially abundant and the false-positive rate. Across all healthy donors, variance in clone template counts between approximately two-week samples was found to increase significantly with total template count.

During the collection period, no immune events, such as infections, were documented for the healthy donors. Time-dependent variance in a beta-binomial model of T-cell clone differential abundance was calibrated using healthy-donor blood repertoires as a training cohort. There were 10 healthy donors in the training cohort, of whom 3 were female and 7 were male. An age range of about 29 to 70 years, with an average of about 39 years, was recorded for the donors. Obtained from a commercial supplier, whole blood was collected from each healthy donor at three time points set two to three weeks apart. For immunosequencing, genomic DNA was extracted from whole blood that had not been sorted. V is pruned by 5 bases and J by 6 bases, leaving 17 bases of the junction without a gene match. The CDR1 and CDR2 encoded by the germline V gene are KGHSH and LQKENI. Its CDR3 holds 17 amino acids, cysteine through phenylalanine. This entry keeps only the CDR3 DNA: 51 bases, framed from base 1.

This clone was counted a few times. Its antigen target is currently unknown. Base qualities are not recorded, but no much larger clone differs from it by a single base. The immunoSEQ Assay, which uses bias-controlled multiplex PCR amplification of genomic DNA, was used to profile TCRbeta CDR3 regions. From the authors' description of their analysis: To quantify the absolute abundance of each unique TCRbeta CDR3 region, the sequences were collapsed and filtered. Differential abundance was assessed using a binomial (Fisher-equivalent) model and a beta-binomial model in which time-dependent variance fitted from healthy donors was added. Clones with fewer than 5 combined templates were removed, and differential abundance was called for clones with a Benjamini-Hochberg FDR below 0.01. Using the form v = (b*log(k)+a)^2, the beta-binomial variance was modeled as a function of the total template count across the two samples. TCRdb limited this immuneACCESS table to in-frame rearrangements with V and J called. A share of clones is missing; checked studies link under half to unresolved V genes, and the rest is unexplained. From that table come the V and J calls and clone size; the DNA was used to work out D and trimming. Present in this sample are some 90,000 clones, approximately 86% of which were seen just once. Around 6% of the sample rests with the top ten.

The TCR was taken from a person between 18 and 69 years old in good health. The rearrangement combines TRBV18 with TRBJ1-2; TRBD1 fits 8 bases in the junction. The specimen sequenced was blood. The CDR3 in this case is CASSGKEAGGSSDGYTF. The nucleotide sequence reads as follows: TGTGCCAGCTCAGGGAAAGAAGCAGGGGGCTCCTCGGATGGCTACACCTTC.